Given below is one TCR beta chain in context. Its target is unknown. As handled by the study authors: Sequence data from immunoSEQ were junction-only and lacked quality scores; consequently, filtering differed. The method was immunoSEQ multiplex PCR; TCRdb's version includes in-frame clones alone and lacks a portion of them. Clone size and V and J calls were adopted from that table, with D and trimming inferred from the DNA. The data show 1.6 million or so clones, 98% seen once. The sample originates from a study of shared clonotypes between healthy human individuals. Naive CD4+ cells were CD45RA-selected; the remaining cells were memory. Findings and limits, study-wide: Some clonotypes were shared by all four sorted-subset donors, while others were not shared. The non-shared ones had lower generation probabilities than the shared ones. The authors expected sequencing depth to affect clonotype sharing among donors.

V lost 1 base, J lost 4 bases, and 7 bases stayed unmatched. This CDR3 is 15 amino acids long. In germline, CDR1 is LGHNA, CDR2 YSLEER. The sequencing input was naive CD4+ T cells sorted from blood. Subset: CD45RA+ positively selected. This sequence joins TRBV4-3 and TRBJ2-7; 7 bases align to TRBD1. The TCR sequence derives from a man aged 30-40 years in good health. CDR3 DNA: TGCGCCAGCAGCCAAGGCCCAGGGGGTCCTTACGAGCAGTACTTC. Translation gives CASSQGPGGPYEQYF.